The next 21 T cell receptor beta chains were all read from a single sample in a study of T-cell memory formation after mild COVID-19. TCRdb ran MiXCR on the 5' RACE reads and lists one entry per CDR3 protein. The table lists more than 300,000 distinct CDR3 sequences, about 13% of them singletons. The sample taken for sequencing was PBMCs or a T cell subset sorted from them (not recorded which). These receptors all stem from a young man who had mild COVID-19 (a few samples of this study predate the infection). Cell type and time point are not known.

The chain carries TRBV24-1 and TRBJ2-2, with D unresolved. The CDR3 contains 15 residues. Trimming left V 4 bases short and J 1 base short, with 9 bases between. Germline values: CDR1 KGHDR, CDR2 SFDVKD. The CDR3 nucleotides are TGTGCCACCAGTGACCCCAGACAGAACACCGGGGAGCTGTTTTTT. As protein: CATSDPRQNTGELFF.

V is TRBV6-5 and J is TRBJ1-2; 7 nucleotides line up with TRBD1. With 2 bases clipped from V and 4 bases from J, the junction kept 4 bases outside the gene matches. This CDR3 contains 14 residues. Germline CDR1 MNHEY, CDR2 SVGAGI. CDR3 residues: CASSYLPGGYGYTF. CDR3 nucleotides: TGTGCCAGCAGTTACCTGCCAGGGGGCTATGGCTACACCTTC.

V and J are TRBV7-3 and TRBJ2-3, with D perhaps TRBD1 (6 bases). This CDR3 region has 14 residues. The V end was cut by 5 bases, the J end by 2 bases, with 11 bases between. Germline V gives CDR1 SGHTA, CDR2 FQGTGA. The CDR3 protein is CASSRTGITDTQYF. Written as DNA, the CDR3 is TGTGCCAGCAGCCGTACAGGGATCACAGATACGCAGTATTTT.

This clonotype was found a few times. The chain couples TRBV20-1 to TRBJ2-5; D gene unclear. The germline V and J ends were trimmed by 4 bases and 0 bases, with 21 bases remaining between them. Germline V gene data show CDR1 as DFQATT and CDR2 as SNEGSKA (reference sequence). CDR3 length equals 17 residues. CDR3 loop: CSAIGVVSSLYQETQYF. Written as DNA, the CDR3 is TGCAGTGCTATCGGCGTTGTGAGCAGCCTCTACCAAGAGACCCAGTACTTC.

V gene TRBV4-3 combines with J gene TRBJ2-2, with 8 nucleotides matching TRBD2. The CDR3 totals 17 residues. V was clipped by 0 bases and J by 4 bases; unmatched bases: 7. Germline CDR1 LGHNA, CDR2 YSLEER. The DNA of the CDR3 is TGCGCCAGCAGCCAAGATCTTAGCGGGGTACGCACCGGGGAGCTGTTTTTT. It yields the protein CASSQDLSGVRTGELFF.

The chain employs TRBV10-2 and TRBJ1-6, with D uncertain. V was clipped by 2 bases and J by 9 bases, with 5 bases between them. Germline V CDR1 and CDR2: WSHSY, SAAADI. The CDR3 sequence is 12 residues long. The CDR3 spells CASSEGGSPLHF. CDR3 nucleotides: TGCGCCAGCAGTGAGGGCGGTTCACCCCTCCACTTT.

This clonotype was seen only a few times. This sequence joins TRBV7-9 and TRBJ2-1; TRBD2 matches 13 bases. V lost 4 bases to trimming and J lost 7 bases; unmatched junction nucleotides: 7. Germline CDR1 reads SEHNR; CDR2 reads FQNEAQ (reference sequence). CDR3 length equals 16 residues. The CDR3 nucleotides read TGTGCCAGCAGCTACTCCGGGACTAGCGGGGTTAATGAGCAGTTCTTC. It yields the protein CASSYSGTSGVNEQFF. Filled out from reference TRBV7-9 and TRBJ2-1, the complete variable domain reads DTGVSQNPRHKITKRGQNVTFRCDPISEHNRLYWYRQTLGQGPEFLTYFQNEAQLEKSRLLSDRFSAERPKGSFSTLEIQRTEQGDSAMYLCASSYSGTSGVNEQFFGPGTRLTVL.

This chain connects TRBV4-1 to TRBJ1-2; TRBD1 matches 12 bases. After removal of 5 bases from V and 7 bases from J, the junction contained 11 bases not matched to a gene. This CDR3 has 16 amino acids. Looked up from germline, CDR1 is MGHRA and CDR2 is YSYEKL. For the CDR3, the DNA is TGCGCCAGCAGCTTCCGGGACAGGGGGCGTCCGGGTGGCTACACCTTC. Translated: CASSFRDRGRPGGYTF.

This clonotype has ten or more counts. V is TRBV9 and J is TRBJ2-1; D not resolved. CDR1 is SGDLS and CDR2 is YYNGEE in the germline V gene. V was pared by 1 base and J by 10 bases, with 9 bases between. CDR3 length equals 12 residues. CDR3 sequence reads: CASSVSEVEQFF. The DNA of the CDR3 is TGTGCCAGCAGCGTATCAGAGGTCGAGCAGTTCTTC.

This clonotype was observed a handful of times. V and J are TRBV5-4 and TRBJ2-7; tentatively, D is TRBD1 or TRBD2 (5 bases each). CDR1 is SGHNT and CDR2 is YYREEE in the germline V gene (reference sequence). CDR3 length: 14 residues. Trimming shortened V by 2 bases and J by 1 base, and 10 bases separated the two germline ends. For the CDR3, the DNA is TGTGCCAGCAGCTTCGGGACGACGTCCTACGAGCAGTACGTC. The encoded protein is CASSFGTTSYEQYV.

J is TRBJ1-5 and V is TRBV20-1; 10 nucleotides agree with TRBD1. The CDR3 spans 14 residues. Losses at the gene ends were 3 bases for V and 4 bases for J; bases not matched to a gene: 3. Germline V lookup: CDR1 DFQATT, CDR2 SNEGSKA (reference sequence). In nucleotides, the CDR3 is TGCAGTGCTAGTCTGGGACAGGGGAATCAGCCCCAGCATTTT. Residues: CSASLGQGNQPQHF.

There are many counts of this clonotype. The CDR3 sequence: CASSLALALNEQFF. Here the CDR3 DNA reads TGTGCCAGCAGTTTAGCGCTAGCGCTTAATGAGCAGTTCTTC. The chain couples TRBV12-3 or TRBV12-4 to TRBJ2-1, with D possibly matching TRBD2 (6 bases). The V end was cut by 0 bases, the J end by 7 bases, with 10 bases between. The CDR3 totals 14 residues.

The rearrangement joins TRBV6-5 to TRBJ1-3; the D is unclear. The CDR3 consists of 11 residues. Between the trimmed V and J ends, which lost 6 bases and 4 bases, there was a span of 4 bases. Germline-derived CDR1 and CDR2 are MNHEY and SVGAGI. The CDR3 reads CASRMGNTIYF. The CDR3 coding sequence is TGTGCCAGCAGAATGGGAAACACCATATATTTT.

This clonotype was recorded a few times. The chain recombines TRBV12-3 or TRBV12-4 with TRBJ2-7; D gene uncertain. This CDR3 is 12 amino acids long. The V end was cut by 6 bases, the J end by 2 bases, with 8 bases between. The CDR3, as DNA: TGTGCCAGCAGCTACGGCCCCTACGAGCAGTACTTC. Its translation is CASSYGPYEQYF.

The table lists this clonotype with a few counts. The V and J genes are TRBV7-3 and TRBJ1-2, with a tentative D call TRBD1 (5 bases). V lost 5 bases and J lost 0, with 16 bases in between. The CDR3 has 16 residues. Germline V lookup: CDR1 SGHTA, CDR2 FQGTGA. The CDR3 sequence is CASSPYRQTANYGYTF. The DNA of the CDR3 is TGTGCCAGCAGCCCATACAGACAGACCGCTAACTATGGCTACACCTTC.

This clonotype was found many times. The rearrangement links TRBV5-6 to TRBJ2-7, with D tentatively TRBD1 (5 bases). From germline, CDR1 is SGHDT and CDR2 YYEEEE. This CDR3 has 12 residues. Trimming cost V 0 bases and J 6 bases, with 7 bases left between them. The CDR3 region has the DNA TGTGCCAGCAGCTTGGGGGGCTCCGAGCAGTACGTC. As protein: CASSLGGSEQYV.

This clonotype has only a few counts. The V call is TRBV7-6, the J call TRBJ2-1; the match to TRBD2 covers 8 bases. Germline V gene data show CDR1 as SGHVS and CDR2 as FNYEAQ. The junction had 7 bases not matched to a gene; V was cut back by 5 bases and J by 4 bases. The CDR3 sequence is 15 residues long. The CDR3 DNA sequence: TGTGCCAGCAGCGTCCGGAGCGGGGGATACAATGAGCAGTTCTTC. This codes for CASSVRSGGYNEQFF. Supplemented by reference TRBV7-6 and TRBJ2-1, the full variable domain reads GAGVSQSPRYKVTKRGQDVALRCDPISGHVSLYWYRQALGQGPEFLTYFNYEAQQDKSGLPNDRFSAERPEGSISTLTIQRTEQRDSAMYRCASSVRSGGYNEQFFGPGTRLTVL.

This clonotype appeared a few times. The V gene is TRBV2, the J gene TRBJ2-1; 11 bases map to TRBD1. This CDR3 is 17 amino acids long. V trimming: 7 bases; J trimming: 9 bases; junction bases outside the gene matches: 17. Germline CDR1 and CDR2: SNHLY and FYNNEI. The CDR3 DNA reads as TGTGCCAGCATCCTGAGGGTTGGGACAGGGGGTCCAGGTGAGCAGTTCTTC. Translating it yields CASILRVGTGGPGEQFF.

This clonotype was counted a few times. The V gene is TRBV7-2, the J gene TRBJ2-3; 16 nucleotides agree with TRBD2. CDR1 and CDR2 from the germline V gene are SGHTA and FQGNSA. The J segment lost 3 bases and the V segment lost 5 bases, leaving 8 bases of the junction unmatched. The CDR3 runs to 18 residues. The CDR3 DNA is TGTGCCAGCAGCCCTCCGGGACTAGCGGGGGGGCGGACAGATACGCAGTATTTT. Amino acids: CASSPPGLAGGRTDTQYF.

This clonotype came up a few times. The V gene is TRBV5-6, the J gene TRBJ2-3; the D gene is possibly TRBD2 (5 bases). Germline V gene sequence: CDR1 SGHDT, CDR2 YYEEEE. Trimming left V 3 bases short and J 10 bases short, with 15 bases between. This CDR3 spans 13 amino acids. The CDR3 bases are TGTGCCAGCAGCTCCGATAGGCGGGCAGCGCAGTATTTT. Translated, it gives CASSSDRRAAQYF.

V is TRBV30 and J is TRBJ1-2; D is ambiguous. Trimming pared 7 bases from V and 8 bases from J, leaving 20 bases between. CDR1 GTSNPN and CDR2 SVGIG come from the germline V gene (reference sequence). This CDR3 has 13 residues. This CDR3 is CASPAGRRRGYTF. CDR3 sequence (DNA): TGTGCCTCGCCCGCAGGCAGAAGGAGGGGCTACACCTTC.